What follows is one TCR beta chain and its context. The sample originates from a study of blood T cell repertoires in COVID-19. Study as a whole: Spain, Italy and the United States supplied samples that represented acute and convalescent COVID-19. Sample material is recorded as cDNA or gDNA derived from T cells, B-cell-depleted T cells, or PBMCs.

This CDR3 has 15 residues. Germline CDR1 KGHSH, CDR2 LQKENI. V dropped 3 bases and J dropped 8; count of bases not matched to a gene: 11. In the authors' methods: Nucleated cell counts were estimated from reference gene primer amplification. Sequencing was performed with immunoSEQ multiplex PCR; in TCRdb, only in-frame clones are kept and a portion is missing. The D gene and trimming were derived from the DNA, and the V and J assignments and clone size from that table. The sample consists of 270,000 or so clones, 86% of them appearing once. Sequencing input: peripheral blood. This TCR was recovered from a woman under 40 with active or convalescent COVID-19. The rearrangement joins TRBV18 to TRBJ1-2, with 8 bases fitting TRBD1. The DNA of the CDR3 is TGTGCCAGCTCACCCTTCGGACAGGGTCGAAAAGGCTACACCTTC. Encoded protein: CASSPFGQGRKGYTF.